The 32 T cell receptor beta chains below all came from one sample that was sequenced in a study of OX40 agonist ivuxolimab in advanced cancers. Method: immunoSEQ multiplex PCR; TCRdb's copy keeps in-frame clones and lacks some. The table includes some 62,000 clones, 80% to 95% detected once. Sequences were derived from CD4+ or CD8+ T cells sorted from blood, sampled in a trial of the OX40 agonist ivuxolimab. Receptors originate from an adult with an advanced solid tumor such as melanoma, head and neck, liver or kidney cancer.

V is TRBV2 and J is TRBJ2-1; TRBD2 matches 7 bases. Per the germline V gene, CDR1 is SNHLY and CDR2 is FYNNEI. The CDR3 is made up of 15 amino acids. J lost 0 bases, V lost 7 bases, and 6 bases had no gene match. Written as DNA, the CDR3 is TGTGCCAGCACTAGCGGATGGAGCTCCTACAATGAGCAGTTCTTC. Translated: CASTSGWSSYNEQFF.

The chain employs TRBV6-4 and TRBJ2-2, with TRBD1 matching 9 bases. The CDR3 is 16 residues long. The V segment lost 6 bases and the J segment 4 bases; nucleotides outside the gene matches: 9. Germline V CDR1 and CDR2: MRHNA, SNTAGT. The CDR3 DNA is TGTGCCAGCAGGACAACAACGACAGGGGGCACCGGGGAGCTGTTTTTT. This codes for CASRTTTTGGTGELFF.

This rearrangement joins TRBV6-4 to TRBJ2-1; 9 bases agree with TRBD2. The ends lost 2 bases at V and 4 bases at J; junction bases unmatched: 21. CDR1 is MRHNA and CDR2 is SNTAGT in the germline V gene. This CDR3 has 21 residues. The CDR3 nucleotides read TGTGCCAGCAGTGACGGACTACGTTATCTTTTAGCGGGAGTGATTTACAATGAGCAGTTCTTC. As protein: CASSDGLRYLLAGVIYNEQFF.

The chain joins TRBV2 to TRBJ1-2; D is ambiguous. Germline loops: CDR1 SNHLY, CDR2 FYNNEI. The ends were cut back, 9 bases at V and 8 bases at J, with 10 bases in the middle. CDR3 length equals 10 residues. CDR3 sequence reads: CASLKLGYTF. The CDR3 bases are TGTGCCAGTTTGAAGTTAGGCTACACCTTC.

The V call is TRBV27, the J call TRBJ2-5; 12 bases are shared with TRBD2. V shed 5 bases, J shed 7 bases, and the junction held 11 bases outside the gene matches. The germline V gene has CDR1 MNHEY and CDR2 SMNVEV (reference sequence). The CDR3 contains 16 residues. The CDR3 DNA reads as TGTGCCAGCAGTGGGAAAGGACTAGCGGGATTCGGGACCCAGTACTTC. Its translation: CASSGKGLAGFGTQYF.

The chain's CDR3 is CAIGRAFYEQYF. The CDR3 region has the DNA TGTGCCATCGGGAGGGCGTTCTACGAGCAGTACTTC. The chain links TRBV10-3 to TRBJ2-7; 7 bases align to TRBD2. The CDR3 loop spans 12 amino acids. J gave up 3 bases and V 8 bases, and 4 bases lay outside the gene matches. The germline V gene encodes CDR1 ENHRY and CDR2 SYGVKD.

This chain uses TRBV5-1 with TRBJ2-7, with D uncertain. Between the trimmed V and J ends, which lost 7 bases and 4 bases, there was a span of 12 bases. This CDR3 spans 12 amino acids. Germline V gene sequence: CDR1 SGHRS, CDR2 YFSETQ. The CDR3 sequence is CASALDNYEQYF. The CDR3 coding sequence is TGCGCCAGCGCTCTAGATAATTACGAGCAGTACTTC.

This chain joins TRBV28 and TRBJ2-2; no clear D. Germline CDR1 is MDHEN and CDR2 is SYDVKM. The CDR3 runs to 14 residues. V lost 3 bases to trimming and J lost 0 bases, with 5 bases between them. The CDR3 region has the DNA TGTGCCAGCAGTTTTACGTCGAACACCGGGGAGCTGTTTTTT. It yields the protein CASSFTSNTGELFF.

This clone appeared once. The rearrangement uses TRBV5-5 and TRBJ2-1, with D maybe TRBD2 (5 bases). The CDR3 sequence is 14 residues long. Germline CDR1 is SGHKS and CDR2 is YYEKEE (reference sequence). V was shortened by 2 bases and J by 4 bases, with 10 bases between the two germline ends. The CDR3 loop is CASSLEGPYNEQFF. The CDR3 DNA reads TGTGCCAGCAGCTTAGAGGGTCCATACAATGAGCAGTTCTTC.

The V and J genes are TRBV18 and TRBJ2-2; D remains unclear. The length of the CDR3 is 15 residues. V was shortened by 1 base and J by 0 bases, with 6 bases between the two germline ends. Germline CDR1 and CDR2: KGHSH and LQKENI. The CDR3 nucleotides read TGTGCCAGCTCACCACTGGGGTCGAACACCGGGGAGCTGTTTTTT. Amino acids: CASSPLGSNTGELFF.

The count of this clone is one. The chain employs TRBV11-2 and TRBJ1-1, with a weak D call TRBD1 (6 bases). The germline gives CDR1 SGHAT, CDR2 FQNNGV. The CDR3 is 13 residues long. The ends were cut back, 5 bases at V and 9 bases at J, with 16 bases in the middle. This CDR3 reads CASSADGWGQAFF. Here the CDR3 DNA reads TGTGCCAGCAGCGCGGACGGTTGGGGGCAAGCTTTCTTT.

The chain has TRBV7-9 and TRBJ1-1; the D is unclear. This CDR3 comprises 13 residues. CDR1 and CDR2 from the germline V gene are SEHNR and FQNEAQ (reference sequence). Trimming took off 1 base at V and 6 bases at J, with 9 bases between the two ends. The CDR3 coding sequence is TGTGCCAGCAGCTTAGGCGGTCCCGCTGAAGCTTTCTTT. Protein product: CASSLGGPAEAFF.

The rearrangement joins TRBV7-8 to TRBJ2-7, with D tentatively TRBD1 (7 bases). Trimming removed 1 base at V and 5 bases at J, with 12 bases between. Germline V gene data show CDR1 as SGHVS and CDR2 as FQNEAQ. The CDR3 has 14 residues. The CDR3 sequence: CASSLGRGTDEQYF. The CDR3, as DNA: TGTGCCAGCAGCTTAGGGAGGGGGACAGACGAGCAGTACTTC.

V and J are TRBV6-4 and TRBJ2-7; TRBD1 matches at 7 bases. The germline CDR1 and CDR2 sequences are MRHNA and SNTAGT. This CDR3 comprises 12 residues. V gave up 6 bases and J gave up 2 bases; unmatched junction bases: 1. The CDR3 loop is CASRQGTYEQYF. The CDR3 nucleotides read TGTGCCAGCAGACAGGGGACCTACGAGCAGTACTTC.

This clone was observed once. The chain employs TRBV2 and TRBJ1-2; TRBD1 agrees at 11 bases. Germline lookup yields CDR1 SNHLY and CDR2 FYNNEI. The CDR3 is 19 amino acids. The trim removed 0 bases at V and 0 bases at J, leaving 9 bases unmatched. CDR3 loop: CASSEAKGQGAQANYGYTF. The DNA of the CDR3 is TGTGCCAGCAGTGAAGCAAAAGGACAGGGGGCCCAAGCTAACTATGGCTACACCTTC.

V usage is TRBV19 and J usage is TRBJ2-6; D is undetermined. Germline assignment: CDR1 LNHDA and CDR2 SQIVND (reference sequence). The CDR3 has 16 residues. Trimming removed 3 bases at V and 0 bases at J, with 9 bases between. In nucleotides, the CDR3 is TGTGCCAGTAGTATTGTCCTGCCCTCTGGGGCCAACGTCCTGACTTTC. Translation: CASSIVLPSGANVLTF.

This clone was recorded only once. The genes are TRBV7-2 and TRBJ2-1; D is unclear. CDR1 SGHTA and CDR2 FQGNSA come from the germline V gene. Between the trimmed V and J ends, which lost 1 base and 9 bases, there was a span of 10 bases. This CDR3 spans 13 amino acids. The CDR3 nucleotides read TGTGCCAGCAGCTTAGGATCGTATTCTGAGCAGTTCTTC. This gives the protein CASSLGSYSEQFF.

J is TRBJ2-7 and V is TRBV9; maybe TRBD2 (5 bases). This CDR3 spans 18 amino acids. Trimming took off 4 bases at V and 0 bases at J, with 23 bases between the two ends. From germline, CDR1 is SGDLS and CDR2 YYNGEE. The CDR3 coding sequence is TGTGCCAGCAGCCCTGAGGGTAAAGGGCCCATTCACTCCTACGAGCAGTACTTC. As protein: CASSPEGKGPIHSYEQYF.

V gene TRBV5-8 combines with J gene TRBJ2-7; perhaps TRBD2 as D (6 bases). Trimming stripped 4 bases from V and 2 bases from J, with 13 bases between. The V gene's germline CDR1 is SGHTS and CDR2 YDEGEE. There are 14 residues in the CDR3. The CDR3 region has the DNA TGTGCCAGCAGCCCTGAGGTAGCGGCCTACGAGCAGTACTTC. This translates into CASSPEVAAYEQYF. Together with reference TRBV5-8 and TRBJ2-7, the CDR3 gives the full variable domain: EAGVTQSPTHLIKTRGQQATLRCSPISGHTSVYWYQQALGLGLQFLLWYDEGEERNRGNFPPRFSGRQFPNYSSELNVNALELEDSALYLCASSPEVAAYEQYFGPGTRLTVT.

This chain uses TRBV27 with TRBJ2-7; TRBD1 matches at 7 bases. CDR1 and CDR2 (germline): MNHEY, SMNVEV (reference sequence). V lost 2 bases and J lost 3; bases outside the gene matches: 4. CDR3 length: 14 amino acids. The CDR3 protein is CASSLEAGGYEQYF. In nucleotides, the CDR3 is TGTGCCAGCAGTTTAGAAGCAGGGGGCTACGAGCAGTACTTC.

This chain uses TRBV5-1 with TRBJ1-1; D uncertain. Germline V gene sequence: CDR1 SGHRS, CDR2 YFSETQ. CDR3 length: 16 amino acids. V was shortened by 4 bases and J by 3 bases, with 19 bases between the two germline ends. CDR3 sequence: CASSPQRQGRYTEAFF. The CDR3 DNA sequence: TGCGCCAGCAGCCCCCAAAGGCAAGGGCGGTACACTGAAGCTTTCTTT.

This chain uses TRBV19 with TRBJ2-7; 7 bases line up with TRBD1. CDR1 is LNHDA, CDR2 SQIVND, per germline (reference sequence). V trimming: 5 bases; J trimming: 1 base; junction bases outside the gene matches: 11. This CDR3 has 16 residues. The CDR3 coding sequence is TGTGCCAGTAGTGCTACTCTGAAGGGGGCTTCCTACGAGCAGTACTTC. Protein product: CASSATLKGASYEQYF.

The rearrangement links TRBV5-1 to TRBJ2-6, with D maybe TRBD1 (5 bases). CDR1 and CDR2 (germline): SGHRS, YFSETQ. Trimming took 4 bases from V and 4 from J, leaving 15 bases between them. This CDR3 comprises 16 residues. CDR3 bases: TGCGCCAGCAGCCTCCTCCGACAGTCCGGGGCCAACGTCCTGACTTTC. This codes for CASSLLRQSGANVLTF.

The CDR3 sequence is CASSPAGVGSGNTIYF. The DNA of the CDR3 is TGTGCCAGCAGCCCAGCAGGGGTAGGGTCCGGAAACACCATATATTTT. The rearrangement links TRBV5-6 to TRBJ1-3, with D perhaps matching TRBD1 (6 bases). CDR3 size: 16 residues. Germline-derived CDR1 and CDR2 are SGHDT and YYEEEE. Trimming cost V 4 bases and J 4 bases, with 18 bases left between them.

This chain joins TRBV7-8 and TRBJ2-1; 7 nucleotides line up with TRBD1. CDR1 SGHVS and CDR2 FQNEAQ come from the germline V gene. The ends lost 5 bases at V and 7 bases at J; junction bases unmatched: 17. The CDR3 totals 17 residues. CDR3 residues: CASSPRTGKEKQNEQFF. The CDR3 bases are TGTGCCAGCAGCCCCCGGACAGGAAAAGAGAAGCAGAATGAGCAGTTCTTC.

The sample holds one count of this clone. The chain has TRBV7-9 and TRBJ2-7; 9 bases line up with TRBD1. This CDR3 has 16 amino acids. Losses at the gene ends were 4 bases for V and 2 bases for J; bases not matched to a gene: 9. Per germline, CDR1 SEHNR and CDR2 FQNEAQ (reference sequence). CDR3 in DNA: TGTGCCAGCAGCTCCAGCGACAGGGGGTTAGCCTACGAGCAGTACTTC. This translates into CASSSSDRGLAYEQYF.

The rearrangement uses TRBV13 and TRBJ2-7, with TRBD1 matching 7 bases. This CDR3 spans 13 amino acids. After removal of 4 bases from V and 6 bases from J, the junction contained 6 bases not matched to a gene. CDR1 and CDR2 from the germline V gene are PRHDT and FYEKMQ (reference sequence). The CDR3 sequence: CASSSGGWAEQYF. DNA of the CDR3: TGTGCCAGCAGCTCAGGGGGTTGGGCCGAGCAGTACTTC.

The chain is built from TRBV4-3 and TRBJ1-2; D gene ambiguous. The CDR3 totals 15 residues. The germline V gene encodes CDR1 LGHNA and CDR2 YSLEER. Between the trimmed V and J ends, which lost 0 bases and 7 bases, there was a span of 15 bases. This chain's CDR3 is CASSQDWTAIPGYTF. Written as DNA, the CDR3 is TGCGCCAGCAGCCAAGATTGGACGGCCATCCCTGGCTACACCTTC.

The V gene is TRBV5-4, the J gene TRBJ1-2, with TRBD1 matching over 12 bases. CDR3 length equals 18 residues. Per the germline V gene, CDR1 is SGHNT and CDR2 is YYREEE (reference sequence). The J segment lost 5 bases and the V segment lost 4 bases, leaving 15 bases of the junction unmatched. CDR3 sequence reads: CASSTGTGGDMWGYGYTF. The DNA for the CDR3 is TGTGCCAGCAGCACCGGGACAGGGGGCGATATGTGGGGTTATGGCTACACCTTC.

The chain combines TRBV19 with TRBJ2-5, with D uncertain. The DNA end favors TRBJ2-7, so the J call may be wrong. The CDR3 is 14 residues long. Germline V gives CDR1 LNHDA, CDR2 SQIVND (reference sequence). CDR3 sequence (DNA): TGTGCCAGTAGCCCCTTTATGGGAACCTACGAGCAGTACTTC. It codes for CASSPFMGTYEQYF.

This chain links TRBV4-1 with TRBJ2-7; D possibly matches TRBD1 or TRBD2 (5 bases each). Between the trimmed V and J ends, which lost 1 base and 2 bases, there was a span of 18 bases. This CDR3 contains 17 residues. From germline, CDR1 is MGHRA and CDR2 YSYEKL. The CDR3 region has the DNA TGCGCCAGCAGCCAAGTGCTTCTCGGGACGGGTACCTACGAGCAGTACTTC. Its protein is CASSQVLLGTGTYEQYF.

The genes are TRBV15 and TRBJ2-2, with a possible D match to TRBD2 (6 bases). Germline assignment: CDR1 LNHNV and CDR2 YYDKDF (reference sequence). CDR3 length: 16 amino acids. V was clipped by 0 bases and J by 4 bases, with 12 bases between them. CDR3 DNA sequence: TGTGCCACCAGCAGAGATTGGGGGGTTGGCACCGGGGAGCTGTTTTTT. Its protein is CATSRDWGVGTGELFF. Filled out from reference TRBV15 and TRBJ2-2, the complete variable domain reads DAMVIQNPRYQVTQFGKPVTLSCSQTLNHNVMYWYQQKSSQAPKLLFHYYDKDFNNEADTPDNFQSRRPNTSFCFLDIRSPGLGDTAMYLCATSRDWGVGTGELFFGEGSRLTVL.